This T cell receptor (beta chain) is drawn from a study of human T cells and chemical hapten exposure (dated by TCRdb to the early 2020s). Describing the broader study: For sensitization, 2% DPC in acetone was applied to a 2 cm by 2 cm area of upper inner arm skin. Alopecia areata with under or over 50% scalp involvement, alopecia totalis and alopecia universalis were represented in the patient cohort, which was mostly female. The study tracked peripheral blood TCR repertoire changes in vivo during primary and secondary sensitization to the hapten diphenylcyclopropenone (DPC) in alopecia patients. Blood samples were taken from patients before sensitization (week 0) and then at 2, 6 and about 24 weeks after DPC sensitization. Patients additionally received weekly therapeutic DPC doses to the scalp throughout the roughly 24-week study period. Libraries were pooled for sequencing, and per-sample TCR yields varied mainly because of small differences in library volumes within the pool. About 29 alopecia patients gave blood for TCR sequencing at one to four time points (pre-sensitization, 2, 6 and 24 weeks). Patch tests used Finn chambers with 0.01% DPC on the upper back, scored after 6 days by International Contact Dermatitis Research Group standards. The study at large found these results: After repeated subsampling, changes were observed in the strength of the expansion versus patch-test correlation and in the threshold at which the correlation became significant. Alopecia, a presumed autoimmune disease, was present in all patients, so the immune response of the patients might differ from that of healthy individuals. Patch test score correlated positively with the number of PT1 expanded TCRs, reaching significance at thresholds 8, 16 and 32 but not at 4. Expanded TCRs formed significantly more large CDR3 similarity clusters than pre-sensitization or healthy control sets, consistent with antigen-driven responses. DPC sensitization did not change the number of TCRs with a frequency above 1 in 1000, and there was no evidence of changes in global repertoire structure.

Libraries were prepared through RACE. Instrument on record: NextSeq 500. During library preparation, unique molecular identifiers were attached to individual cDNA molecules so that TCRs could be counted in a quantitative, reproducible way. For every blood RNA sample, sequencing covered both the TCR alpha and TCR beta chains. Regarding the original processing steps: A median of about 100,000 TCRs per sample was observed, with a range of about 20,000 to 690,600. The Decombinator software suite was used to annotate the V, J and CDR3 of the TCR reads. For PS versus PT1 abundance plots, all samples were subsampled to the same number of TCRs (28,000). TCRs were defined as expanded if absent before sensitization and observed at least eight times at the 2-week time point. TCRdb reworked the public reads: Q25 trimming with fastp, MiXCR clone assembly, productive beta chains retained. CDR3 protein duplicates are merged, each entry listing the most common genes and DNA. For this entry, the V and J calls and clone size follow TCRdb and not the study's own pipeline. The sample includes about 110,000 distinct CDR3 sequences, with 9% to 9.5% observed a single time. Approximately 3% of the sample comes from the top ten.

The sample's time point, from its label and the paper: patch test 2, 6 weeks after DPC sensitization. Interpreted using the paper, the treatment or condition label stands for: therapeutic diphenylcyclopropenone sensitization with weekly scalp DPC. At each patch-test visit, blood was drawn before the patch test was applied. To be eligible, patients had to be aged 18 to 70, diagnosed with alopecia and judged suitable for DPC therapy, while pregnant patients were excluded. Unfractionated whole blood was collected in Tempus Blood RNA tubes, and total RNA was extracted from that blood. This clonotype was seen repeatedly, ten times or more. This clone's antigen is unknown. Base qualities are not at hand, and no much larger clone is one base apart. Trimming takes 6 bases from V and 5 bases from J, and the germline ends sit 23 bases apart. Sequences MNHEY (CDR1) and SVGEGT (CDR2) are obtained from the germline V gene. Including the terminal cysteine and phenylalanine, the CDR3 comprises 17 residues. Of the read, only the CDR3 DNA is kept; its 51 bases are in frame from base 1.

This TCR derives from a woman aged 40 to 49 with alopecia areata. Some clones in this sample may be carry-over from other donors' samples. Recombination linked TRBV6-2 or TRBV6-3 to TRBJ2-1; the D gene is not confidently resolved. The source material was whole blood, sampled in connection with sensitization to the hapten diphenylcyclopropenone (DPC). The CDR3 here reads CASSPVLLRQKNNEQFF. In nucleotide form, the sequence is TGTGCCAGCAGCCCCGTTCTCCTTAGGCAAAAAAACAATGAGCAGTTCTTC.